This T cell receptor (beta chain) was sequenced during a study of blood T cell repertoires in COVID-19. Study-wide background: Samples taken during acute and convalescent COVID-19 were collected in the United States, Italy and Spain. Sample material is recorded as cDNA or gDNA derived from T cells, B-cell-depleted T cells, or PBMCs.

Assay: immunoSEQ multiplex PCR; the TCRdb copy retains only in-frame clones and omits some. The data hold nearly 80,000 clones, with roughly 85% observed a single time. CDR1 and CDR2 from the germline V gene are MNHEY and SMNVEV (reference sequence). The CDR3 length is 14 residues. V was cut by 5 bases and J by 7 bases, with 15 bases left in between. The J gene is TRBJ1-5, the V gene TRBV27; a weak D match, TRBD1 (5 bases). This sequence was found in a woman in her 70s with acute or convalescent COVID-19. Specimen: peripheral blood. The CDR3 DNA reads as TGTGCCAGCAGTGATCACAGGTCGCAGCAGCCCCAGCATTTT. As protein: CASSDHRSQQPQHF.